Described below is a single T cell receptor beta chain sequence and its context. The CDR3 extends over 16 amino acids. The V and J ends lost 0 bases and 0 bases respectively, with 7 bases between them. CDR1 is SGHRS and CDR2 is YFSETQ in the germline V gene. The data were obtained in a study of response to subunit inactivated influenza vaccine. TCRdb processed the RT-PCR reads anew with MiXCR; each CDR3 protein has one entry. The sample lists roughly 550,000 distinct CDR3 sequences; 20% to 25% were seen once. The same data also contributed to another study, on T cells expressing NK-cell markers. From that study: Libraries used 5'RACE template switching adding universal primer site and UMIs.

The sequence was obtained from a man between 50 and 59 years old who received an inactivated influenza vaccine. The chain links TRBV5-1 to TRBJ1-6; D is unclear. The source was CD4+ T cells sorted from PBMCs, collected 11 to 12 days after vaccination. CDR3 amino acids: CASSLGESSYNSPLHF. CDR3 bases: TGCGCCAGCAGCTTGGGCGAAAGCTCCTATAATTCACCCCTCCACTTT.